This paragraph covers one T cell receptor (beta chain) sequence. Its antigen is as yet unknown. The data were produced by immunoSEQ multiplex PCR, yet TCRdb's version contains in-frame clones alone and is incomplete. The sample yields tens of thousands of clones, around 89% seen once. This entry comes from a study of T cell responses to AZD1222 COVID-19 vaccine. Regarding the study as a whole: Donors were chiefly white British, with a greater number of females, and clonal diversity was perhaps underestimated.

CDR1 and CDR2 from the germline V gene are SGHDT and YYEEEE. Trimming at V came to 3 bases and at J to 3 bases, leaving 7 bases not matched to a gene. CDR3 size: 15 residues. V and J are TRBV5-6 and TRBJ2-7, with TRBD1 identical over 9 bases. Material: peripheral blood, obtained 28 days after the second AZD1222 dose. This sequence was found in an adult who received the AZD1222 COVID-19 vaccine. CDR3 nucleotides: TGTGCCAGCAGCTACGGGACAGGGAGGCACTACGAGCAGTACTTC. Translating it yields CASSYGTGRHYEQYF.